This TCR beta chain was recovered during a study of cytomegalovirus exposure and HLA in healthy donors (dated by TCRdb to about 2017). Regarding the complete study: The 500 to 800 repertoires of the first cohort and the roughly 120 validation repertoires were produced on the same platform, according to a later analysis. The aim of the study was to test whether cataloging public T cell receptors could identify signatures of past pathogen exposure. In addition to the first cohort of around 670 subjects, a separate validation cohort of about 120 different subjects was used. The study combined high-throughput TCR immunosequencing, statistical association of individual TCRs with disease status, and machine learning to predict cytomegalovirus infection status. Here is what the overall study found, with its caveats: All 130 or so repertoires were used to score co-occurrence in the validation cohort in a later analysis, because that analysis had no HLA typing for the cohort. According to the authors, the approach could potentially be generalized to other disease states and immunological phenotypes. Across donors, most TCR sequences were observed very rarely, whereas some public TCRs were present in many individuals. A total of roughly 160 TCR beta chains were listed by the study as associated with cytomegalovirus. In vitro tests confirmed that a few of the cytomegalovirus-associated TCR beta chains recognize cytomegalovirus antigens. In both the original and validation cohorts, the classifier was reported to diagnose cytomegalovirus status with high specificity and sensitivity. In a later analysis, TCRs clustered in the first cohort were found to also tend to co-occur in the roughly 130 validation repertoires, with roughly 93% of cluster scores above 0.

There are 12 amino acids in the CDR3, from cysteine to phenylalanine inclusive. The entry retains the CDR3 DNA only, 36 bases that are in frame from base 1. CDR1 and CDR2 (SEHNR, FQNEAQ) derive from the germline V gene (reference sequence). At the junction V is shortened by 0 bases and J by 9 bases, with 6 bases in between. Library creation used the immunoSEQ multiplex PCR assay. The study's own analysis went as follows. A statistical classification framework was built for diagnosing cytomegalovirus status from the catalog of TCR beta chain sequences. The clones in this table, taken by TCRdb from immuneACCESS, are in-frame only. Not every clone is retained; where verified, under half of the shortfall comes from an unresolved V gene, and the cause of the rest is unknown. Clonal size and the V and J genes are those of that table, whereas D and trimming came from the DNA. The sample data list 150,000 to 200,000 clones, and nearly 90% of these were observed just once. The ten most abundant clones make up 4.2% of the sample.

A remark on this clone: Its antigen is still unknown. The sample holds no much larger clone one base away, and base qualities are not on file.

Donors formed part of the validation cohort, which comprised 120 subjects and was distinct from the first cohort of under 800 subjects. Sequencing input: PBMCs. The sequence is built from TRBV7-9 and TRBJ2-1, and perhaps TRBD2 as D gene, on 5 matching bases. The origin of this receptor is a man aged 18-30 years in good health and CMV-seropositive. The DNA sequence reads TGTGCCAGCAGCTTAGCAGGGAGTGAGCAGTTCTTC. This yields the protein CASSLAGSEQFF.